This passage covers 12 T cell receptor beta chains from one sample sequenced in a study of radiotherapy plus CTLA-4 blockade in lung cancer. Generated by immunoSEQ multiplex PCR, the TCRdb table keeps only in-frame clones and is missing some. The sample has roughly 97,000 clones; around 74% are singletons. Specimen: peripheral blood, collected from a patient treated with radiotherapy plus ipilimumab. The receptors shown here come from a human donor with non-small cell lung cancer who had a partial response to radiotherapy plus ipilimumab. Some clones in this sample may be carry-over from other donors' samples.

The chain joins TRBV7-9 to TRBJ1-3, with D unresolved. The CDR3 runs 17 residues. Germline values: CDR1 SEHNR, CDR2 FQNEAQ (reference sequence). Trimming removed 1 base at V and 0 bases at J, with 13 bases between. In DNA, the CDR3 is TGTGCCAGCAGCTTAGAATTGACTATAACCTCTGGAAACACCATATATTTT. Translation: CASSLELTITSGNTIYF.

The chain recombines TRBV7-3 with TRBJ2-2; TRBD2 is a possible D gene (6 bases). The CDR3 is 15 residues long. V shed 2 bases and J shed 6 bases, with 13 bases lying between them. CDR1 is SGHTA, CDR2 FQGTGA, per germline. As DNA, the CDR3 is TGTGCCAGCAGCTTACCCGGGACTCAGGCCGGGGAGCTGTTTTTT. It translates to CASSLPGTQAGELFF. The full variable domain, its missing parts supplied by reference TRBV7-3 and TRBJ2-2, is GAGVSQTPSNKVTEKGKYVELRCDPISGHTALYWYRQSLGQGPEFLIYFQGTGAADDSGLPNDRFFAVRPEGSVSTLKIQRTERGDSAVYLCASSLPGTQAGELFFGEGSRLTVL.

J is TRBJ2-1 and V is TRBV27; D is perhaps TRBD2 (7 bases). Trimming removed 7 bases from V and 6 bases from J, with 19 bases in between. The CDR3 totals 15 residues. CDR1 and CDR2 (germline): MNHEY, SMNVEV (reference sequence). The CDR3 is CASTQRGGVGNEQFF. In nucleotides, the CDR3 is TGTGCCAGCACCCAAAGGGGGGGGGTTGGCAATGAGCAGTTCTTC.

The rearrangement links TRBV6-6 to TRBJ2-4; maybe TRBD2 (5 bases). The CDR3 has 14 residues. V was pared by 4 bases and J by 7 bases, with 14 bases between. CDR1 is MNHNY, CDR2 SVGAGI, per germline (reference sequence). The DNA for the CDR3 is TGTGCCAGCAGTTCGGAGGTCCTCATGAACATTCAGTACTTC. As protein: CASSSEVLMNIQYF.

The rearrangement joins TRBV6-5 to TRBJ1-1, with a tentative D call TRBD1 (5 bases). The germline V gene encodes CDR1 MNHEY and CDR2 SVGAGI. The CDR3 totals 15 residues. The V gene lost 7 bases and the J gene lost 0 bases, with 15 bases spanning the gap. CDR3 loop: CASIPLREVNTEAFF. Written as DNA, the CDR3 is TGTGCCAGCATCCCACTCAGGGAGGTGAACACTGAAGCTTTCTTT.

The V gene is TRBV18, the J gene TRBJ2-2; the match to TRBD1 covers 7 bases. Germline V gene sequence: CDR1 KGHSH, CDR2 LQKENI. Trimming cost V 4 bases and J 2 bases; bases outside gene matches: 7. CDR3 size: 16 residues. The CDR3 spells CASSRGQQHNTGELFF. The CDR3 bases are TGTGCCAGCTCACGGGGACAGCAACACAACACCGGGGAGCTGTTTTTT.

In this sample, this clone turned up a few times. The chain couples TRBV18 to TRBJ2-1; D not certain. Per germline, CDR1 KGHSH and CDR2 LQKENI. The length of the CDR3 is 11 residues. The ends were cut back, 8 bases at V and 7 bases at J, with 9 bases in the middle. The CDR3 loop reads CASTKENEQFF. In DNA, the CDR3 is TGTGCCAGCACCAAGGAGAATGAGCAGTTCTTC.

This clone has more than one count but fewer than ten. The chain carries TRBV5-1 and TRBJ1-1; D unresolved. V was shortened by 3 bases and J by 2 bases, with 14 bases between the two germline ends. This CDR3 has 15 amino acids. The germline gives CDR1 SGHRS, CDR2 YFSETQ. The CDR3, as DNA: TGCGCCAGCAGCTCTGGAGCCAGCACCAACACTGAAGCTTTCTTT. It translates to CASSSGASTNTEAFF.

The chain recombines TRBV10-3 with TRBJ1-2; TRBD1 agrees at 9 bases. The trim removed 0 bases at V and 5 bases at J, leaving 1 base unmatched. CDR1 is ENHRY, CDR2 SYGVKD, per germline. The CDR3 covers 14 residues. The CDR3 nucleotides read TGTGCCATCAGTGAGTCCGGACAGGGGTATGGCTACACCTTC. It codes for CAISESGQGYGYTF.

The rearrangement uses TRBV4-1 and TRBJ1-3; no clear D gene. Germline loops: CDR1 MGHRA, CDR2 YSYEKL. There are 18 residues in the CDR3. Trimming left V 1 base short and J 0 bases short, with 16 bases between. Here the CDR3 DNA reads TGCGCCAGCAGCCAAGTAACCCTGGGCAGTGGCTCTGGAAACACCATATATTTT. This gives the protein CASSQVTLGSGSGNTIYF.

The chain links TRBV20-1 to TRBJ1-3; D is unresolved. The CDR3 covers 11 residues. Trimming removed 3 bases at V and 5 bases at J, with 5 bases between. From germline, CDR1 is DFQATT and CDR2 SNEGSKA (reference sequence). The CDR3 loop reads CSASVRNTIYF. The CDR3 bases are TGCAGTGCTAGCGTTCGAAACACCATATATTTT.

CDR3 DNA: TGCGCCAGCAAACAACAGGCCTTCCAAGAGACCCAGTACTTC. Amino acid sequence: CASKQQAFQETQYF. The chain has TRBV10-2 and TRBJ2-5; a weak D match, TRBD1 (5 bases). V lost 7 bases and J lost 1, with 13 bases in between. CDR3 length: 14 residues. Germline V lookup: CDR1 WSHSY, CDR2 SAAADI.